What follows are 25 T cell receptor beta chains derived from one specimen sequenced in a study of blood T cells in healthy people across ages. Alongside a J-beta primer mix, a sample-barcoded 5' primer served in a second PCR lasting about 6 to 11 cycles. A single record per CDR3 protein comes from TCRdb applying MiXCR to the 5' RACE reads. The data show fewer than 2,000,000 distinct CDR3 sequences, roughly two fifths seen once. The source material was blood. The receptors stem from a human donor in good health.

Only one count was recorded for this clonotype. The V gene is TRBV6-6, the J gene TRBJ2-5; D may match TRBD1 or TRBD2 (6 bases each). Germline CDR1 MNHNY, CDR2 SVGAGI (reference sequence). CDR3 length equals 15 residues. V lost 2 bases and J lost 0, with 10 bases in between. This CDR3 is CASSYARDNQETQYF. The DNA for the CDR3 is TGTGCCAGCAGTTACGCGCGGGACAACCAAGAGACCCAGTACTTC.

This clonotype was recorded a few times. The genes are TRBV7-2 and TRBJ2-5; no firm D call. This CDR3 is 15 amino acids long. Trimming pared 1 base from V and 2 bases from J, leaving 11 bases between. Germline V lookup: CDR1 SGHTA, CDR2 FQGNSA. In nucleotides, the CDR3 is TGTGCCAGCAGCTTAGTAGTCGGCAAACAAGAGACCCAGTACTTC. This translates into CASSLVVGKQETQYF.

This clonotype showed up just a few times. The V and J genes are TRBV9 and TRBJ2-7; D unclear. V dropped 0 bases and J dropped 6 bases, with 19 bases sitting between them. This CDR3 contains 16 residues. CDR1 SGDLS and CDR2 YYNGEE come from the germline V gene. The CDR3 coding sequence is TGTGCCAGCAGCGTAGTATCAGGAGCCGAACCGGGCGAGCAGTACTTC. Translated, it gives CASSVVSGAEPGEQYF. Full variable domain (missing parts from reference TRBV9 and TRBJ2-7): DSGVTQTPKHLITATGQRVTLRCSPRSGDLSVYWYQQSLDQGLQFLIQYYNGEERAKGNILERFSAQQFPDLHSELNLSSLELGDSALYFCASSVVSGAEPGEQYFGPGTRLTVT.

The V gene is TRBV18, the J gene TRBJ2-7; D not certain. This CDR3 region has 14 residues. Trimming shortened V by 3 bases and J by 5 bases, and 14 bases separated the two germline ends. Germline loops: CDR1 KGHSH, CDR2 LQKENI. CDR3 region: CASSPSPRIHEQYF. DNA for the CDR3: TGTGCCAGCTCACCGTCCCCCCGGATCCACGAGCAGTACTTC.

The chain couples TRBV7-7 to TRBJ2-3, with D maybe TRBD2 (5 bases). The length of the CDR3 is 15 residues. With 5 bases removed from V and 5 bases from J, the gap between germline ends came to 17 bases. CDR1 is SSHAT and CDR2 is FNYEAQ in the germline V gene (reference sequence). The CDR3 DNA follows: TGTGCCAGCAGCCCCGGGCGGGCAGAGGTAGATACGCAGTATTTT. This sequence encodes CASSPGRAEVDTQYF.

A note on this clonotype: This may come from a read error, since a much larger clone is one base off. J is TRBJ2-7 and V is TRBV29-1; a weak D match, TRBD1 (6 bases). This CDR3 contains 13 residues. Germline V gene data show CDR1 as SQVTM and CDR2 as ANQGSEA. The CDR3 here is CGVGQGRNGEQYF. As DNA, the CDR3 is TGCGGCGTTGGGCAGGGGCGAAATGGCGAGCAGTACTTC.

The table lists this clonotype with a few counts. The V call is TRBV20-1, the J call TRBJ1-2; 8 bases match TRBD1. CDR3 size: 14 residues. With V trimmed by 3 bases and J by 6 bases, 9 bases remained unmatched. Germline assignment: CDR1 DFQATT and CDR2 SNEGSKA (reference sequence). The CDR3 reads CSASRDRYYDGYTF. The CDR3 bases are TGCAGTGCTAGTCGGGACAGGTATTATGATGGCTACACCTTC.

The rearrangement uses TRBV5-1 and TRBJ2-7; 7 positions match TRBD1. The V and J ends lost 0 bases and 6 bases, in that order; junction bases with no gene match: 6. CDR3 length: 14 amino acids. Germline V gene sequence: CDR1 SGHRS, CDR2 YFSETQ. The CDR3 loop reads CASSLARGRGEQYF. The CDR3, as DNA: TGCGCCAGCAGCTTGGCAAGGGGGCGCGGCGAGCAGTACTTC.

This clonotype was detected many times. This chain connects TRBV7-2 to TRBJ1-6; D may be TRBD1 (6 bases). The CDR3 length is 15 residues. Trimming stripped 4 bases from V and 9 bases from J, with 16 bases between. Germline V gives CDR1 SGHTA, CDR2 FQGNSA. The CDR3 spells CASSSVAGRGSPLHF. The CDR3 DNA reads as TGTGCCAGCAGCTCAGTTGCAGGCAGGGGTTCACCCCTCCACTTT.

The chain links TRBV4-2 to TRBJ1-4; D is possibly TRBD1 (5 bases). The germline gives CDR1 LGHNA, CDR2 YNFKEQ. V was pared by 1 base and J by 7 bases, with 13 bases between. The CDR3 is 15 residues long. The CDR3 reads CASSQARGFGEKLFF. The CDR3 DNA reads TGTGCCAGCAGCCAAGCTCGGGGGTTCGGTGAAAAACTGTTTTTT.

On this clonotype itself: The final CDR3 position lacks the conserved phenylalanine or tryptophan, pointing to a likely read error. The CDR3 loop reads CASSYISSGSYNEQFV. CDR3 bases: TGTGCCAGCAGTTACATCTCTAGCGGGTCCTACAATGAGCAGTTCGTC. The chain couples TRBV6-5 to TRBJ2-1; 8 bases map to TRBD2. V shed 2 bases, J shed 1 base, and the junction held 4 bases outside the gene matches. CDR1 is MNHEY, CDR2 SVGAGI, per germline. There are 16 residues in the CDR3.

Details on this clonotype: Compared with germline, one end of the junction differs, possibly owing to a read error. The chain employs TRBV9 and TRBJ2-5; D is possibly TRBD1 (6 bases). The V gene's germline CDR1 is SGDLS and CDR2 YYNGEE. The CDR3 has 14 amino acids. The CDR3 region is CSSSVDTGLREQYF. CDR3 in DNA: TGTTCCAGCAGCGTAGATACAGGGCTGAGGGAGCAGTACTTC.

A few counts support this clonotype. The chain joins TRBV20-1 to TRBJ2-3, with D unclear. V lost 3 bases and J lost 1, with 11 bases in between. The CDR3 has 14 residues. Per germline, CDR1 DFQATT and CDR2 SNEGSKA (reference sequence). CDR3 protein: CSASTRRGTDTQYF. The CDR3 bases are TGCAGTGCTAGTACCAGGCGTGGCACAGATACGCAGTATTTT.

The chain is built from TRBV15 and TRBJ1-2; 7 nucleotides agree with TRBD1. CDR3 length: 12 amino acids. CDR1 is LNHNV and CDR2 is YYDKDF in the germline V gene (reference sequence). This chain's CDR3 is CVTKAGGNGYTF. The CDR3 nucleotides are TGTGTCACTAAAGCAGGGGGTAATGGCTACACCTTC.

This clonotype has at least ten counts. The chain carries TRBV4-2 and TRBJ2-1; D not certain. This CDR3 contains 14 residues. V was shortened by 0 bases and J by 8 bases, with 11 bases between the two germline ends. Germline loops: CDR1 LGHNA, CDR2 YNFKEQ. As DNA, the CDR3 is TGTGCCAGCAGCCAAGACGTAAGGAGACATGAGCAGTTCTTC. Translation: CASSQDVRRHEQFF.

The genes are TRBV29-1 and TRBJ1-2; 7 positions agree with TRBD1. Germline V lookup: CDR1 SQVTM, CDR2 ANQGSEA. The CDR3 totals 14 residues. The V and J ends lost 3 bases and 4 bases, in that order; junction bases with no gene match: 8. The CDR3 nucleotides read TGCAGCGTTGATACGAGGGGGCTTGGCTATGGCTACACCTTC. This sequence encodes CSVDTRGLGYGYTF.

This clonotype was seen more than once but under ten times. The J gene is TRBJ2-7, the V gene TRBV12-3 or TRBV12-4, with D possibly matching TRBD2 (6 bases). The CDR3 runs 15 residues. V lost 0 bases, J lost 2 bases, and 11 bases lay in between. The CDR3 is CASSLARDSTYEQYF. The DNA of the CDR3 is TGTGCCAGCAGTTTAGCGAGGGACTCTACCTACGAGCAGTACTTC.

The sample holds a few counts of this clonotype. The DNA of the CDR3 is TGCAGTGCTAACCTGGGCCAAAATCAGCCCCAGCATTTT. Translation gives CSANLGQNQPQHF. This chain connects TRBV20-1 to TRBJ1-5; D is unclear. The CDR3 is made up of 13 amino acids. Per the germline V gene, CDR1 is DFQATT and CDR2 is SNEGSKA (reference sequence). V gave up 4 bases and J gave up 4 bases, with 11 bases separating them.

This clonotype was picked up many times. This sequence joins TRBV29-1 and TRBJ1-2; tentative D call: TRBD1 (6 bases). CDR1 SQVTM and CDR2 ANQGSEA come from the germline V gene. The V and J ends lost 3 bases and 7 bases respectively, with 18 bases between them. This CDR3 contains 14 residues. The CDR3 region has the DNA TGCAGCGTTGACTGGACAGCCGAAGGAGGTGGCTACACCTTC. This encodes CSVDWTAEGGGYTF.

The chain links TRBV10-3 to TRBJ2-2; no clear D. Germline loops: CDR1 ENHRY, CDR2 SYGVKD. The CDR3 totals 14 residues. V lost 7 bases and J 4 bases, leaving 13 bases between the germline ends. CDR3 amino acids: CAITVLPITGELFF. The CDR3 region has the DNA TGTGCCATCACCGTTCTTCCCATCACCGGGGAGCTGTTTTTT.

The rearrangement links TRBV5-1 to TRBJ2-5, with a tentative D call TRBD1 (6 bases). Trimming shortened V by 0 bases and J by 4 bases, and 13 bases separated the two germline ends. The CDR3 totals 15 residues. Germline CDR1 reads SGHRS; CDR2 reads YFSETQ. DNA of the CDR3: TGCGCCAGCAGCTTGGGCAGGGGAATTGGAGAGACCCAGTACTTC. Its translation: CASSLGRGIGETQYF.

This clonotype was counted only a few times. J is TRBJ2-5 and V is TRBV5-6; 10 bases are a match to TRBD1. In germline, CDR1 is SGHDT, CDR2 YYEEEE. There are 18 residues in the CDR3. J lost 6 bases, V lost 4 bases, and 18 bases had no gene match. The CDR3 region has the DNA TGTGCCAGCAGCGAGGCGCACTCGGGACAGGGGTTGTGGAAGACCCAGTACTTC. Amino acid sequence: CASSEAHSGQGLWKTQYF.

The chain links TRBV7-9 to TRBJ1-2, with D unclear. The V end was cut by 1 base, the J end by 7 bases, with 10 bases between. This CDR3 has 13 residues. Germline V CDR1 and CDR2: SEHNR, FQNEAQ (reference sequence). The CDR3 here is CASSLGLSFGYTF. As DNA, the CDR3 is TGTGCCAGCAGCTTAGGCCTCAGTTTTGGCTACACCTTC.

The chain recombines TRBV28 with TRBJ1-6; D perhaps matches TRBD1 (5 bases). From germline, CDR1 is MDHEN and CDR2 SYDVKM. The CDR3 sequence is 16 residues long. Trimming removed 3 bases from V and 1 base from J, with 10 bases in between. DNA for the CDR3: TGTGCCAGCAGTTTTGGGGGGGGGTCCTATAATTCACCCCTCCACTTT. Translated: CASSFGGGSYNSPLHF.

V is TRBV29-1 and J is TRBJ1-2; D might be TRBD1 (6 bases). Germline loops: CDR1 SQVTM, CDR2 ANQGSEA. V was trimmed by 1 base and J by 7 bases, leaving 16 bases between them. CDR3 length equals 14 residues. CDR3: CSVEVVGGRTGYTF. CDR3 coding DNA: TGCAGCGTTGAAGTGGTCGGGGGGCGAACTGGCTACACCTTC.